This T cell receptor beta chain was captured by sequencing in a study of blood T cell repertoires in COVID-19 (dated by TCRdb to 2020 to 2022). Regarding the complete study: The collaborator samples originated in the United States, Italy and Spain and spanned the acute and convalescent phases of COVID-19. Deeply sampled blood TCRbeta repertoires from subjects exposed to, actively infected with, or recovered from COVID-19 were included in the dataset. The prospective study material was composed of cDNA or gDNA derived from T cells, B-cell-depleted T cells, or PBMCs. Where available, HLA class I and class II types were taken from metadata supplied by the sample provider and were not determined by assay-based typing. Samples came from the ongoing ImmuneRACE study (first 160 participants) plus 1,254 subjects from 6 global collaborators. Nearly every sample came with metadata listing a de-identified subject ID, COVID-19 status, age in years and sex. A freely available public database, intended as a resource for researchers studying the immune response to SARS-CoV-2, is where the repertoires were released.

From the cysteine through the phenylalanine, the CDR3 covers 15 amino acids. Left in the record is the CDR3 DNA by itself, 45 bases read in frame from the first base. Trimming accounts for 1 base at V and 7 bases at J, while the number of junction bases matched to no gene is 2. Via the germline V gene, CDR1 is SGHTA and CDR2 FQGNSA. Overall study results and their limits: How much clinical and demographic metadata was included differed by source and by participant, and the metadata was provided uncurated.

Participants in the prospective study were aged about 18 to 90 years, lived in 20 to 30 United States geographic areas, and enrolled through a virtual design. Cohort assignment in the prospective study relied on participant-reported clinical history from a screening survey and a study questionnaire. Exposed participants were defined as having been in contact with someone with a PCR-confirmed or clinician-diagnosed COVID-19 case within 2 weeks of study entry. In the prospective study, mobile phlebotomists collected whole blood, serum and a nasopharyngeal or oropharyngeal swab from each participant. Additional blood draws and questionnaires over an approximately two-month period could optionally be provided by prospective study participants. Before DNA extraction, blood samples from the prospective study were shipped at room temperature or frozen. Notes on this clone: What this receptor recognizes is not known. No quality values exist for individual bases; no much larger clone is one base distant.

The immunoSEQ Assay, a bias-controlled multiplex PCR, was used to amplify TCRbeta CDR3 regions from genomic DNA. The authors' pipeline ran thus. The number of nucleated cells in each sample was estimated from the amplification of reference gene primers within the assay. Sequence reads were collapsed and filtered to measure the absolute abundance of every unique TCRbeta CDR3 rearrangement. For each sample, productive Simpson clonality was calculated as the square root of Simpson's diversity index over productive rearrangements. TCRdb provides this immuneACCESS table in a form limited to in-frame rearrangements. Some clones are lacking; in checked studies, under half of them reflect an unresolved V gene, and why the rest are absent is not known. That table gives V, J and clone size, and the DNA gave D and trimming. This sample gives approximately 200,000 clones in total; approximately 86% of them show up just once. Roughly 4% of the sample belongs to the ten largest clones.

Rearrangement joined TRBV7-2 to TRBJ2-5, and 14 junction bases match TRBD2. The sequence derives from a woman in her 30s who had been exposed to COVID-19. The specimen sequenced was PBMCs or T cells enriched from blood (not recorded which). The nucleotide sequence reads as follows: TGTGCCAGCAGCTTAGGGACTAGCGGGGGGTGGACCCAGTACTTC. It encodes CASSLGTSGGWTQYF.